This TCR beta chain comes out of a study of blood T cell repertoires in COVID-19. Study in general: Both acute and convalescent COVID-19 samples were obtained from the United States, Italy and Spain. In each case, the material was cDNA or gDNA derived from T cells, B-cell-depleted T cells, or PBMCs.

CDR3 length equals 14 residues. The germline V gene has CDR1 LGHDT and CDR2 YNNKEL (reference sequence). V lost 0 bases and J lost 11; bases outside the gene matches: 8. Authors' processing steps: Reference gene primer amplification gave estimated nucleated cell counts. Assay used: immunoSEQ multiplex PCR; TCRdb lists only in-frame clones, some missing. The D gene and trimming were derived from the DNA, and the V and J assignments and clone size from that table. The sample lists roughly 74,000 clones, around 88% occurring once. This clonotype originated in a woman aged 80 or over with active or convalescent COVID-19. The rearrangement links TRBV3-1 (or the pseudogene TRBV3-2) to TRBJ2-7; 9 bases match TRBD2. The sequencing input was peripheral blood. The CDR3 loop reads CASSQDSSGAREYF. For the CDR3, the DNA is TGTGCCAGCAGCCAAGATTCTAGCGGGGCTCGGGAGTACTTC.